This T cell receptor (beta chain) was captured in a study of T cell repertoires in cytomegalovirus infection. On the study more broadly: The study used recently identified HLA-C-restricted and well-studied HLA-B-restricted CMV epitopes. Carrying CMV and the relevant HLA type showed in public TCR beta signatures.

V was shortened by 8 bases and J by 5 bases, with 14 bases between the two germline ends. Germline CDR1 reads LNHDA; CDR2 reads SQIVND (reference sequence). CDR3 length: 13 amino acids. Regarding this clonotype: Its specificity is not known.

Points from the study as a whole: HLA-C-restricted CMV-specific TCR beta clonotypes were dominant in the ex vivo response.

TCRdb called the reads again in MiXCR, with one record for every CDR3 protein. Of 600,000 to 700,000 distinct CDR3 sequences listed, around 30% are singletons. The chain recombines TRBV19 with TRBJ2-3; maybe TRBD2 (5 bases). This TCR was recovered from a human donor in good health (CMV status not recorded). Some clones in this sample may be carry-over from other donors' samples. Source: cultured PBMCs, taken from culture after CMV antigen stimulation. The CDR3 loop is CASAPWERDTQYF. CDR3 in DNA: TGTGCCAGTGCACCCTGGGAGCGAGATACGCAGTATTTT.